A selection of T cell receptor beta chains follows, all from one sample in a study of immune evolution from preneoplasia to lung adenocarcinoma. Produced via immunoSEQ multiplex PCR; TCRdb's table is partial and in-frame only. This sample has 9,500 to 12,000 clones; more than 80% occur once, and the top ten carry less than 4.5%. The sample taken for sequencing was FFPE invasive lung adenocarcinoma tissue. All receptors derive from a person aged 65 to 79 with invasive lung adenocarcinoma. Each CDR3 is given with its conserved first and last residue. The order of the fields is J gene, CDR3 length, D gene, V gene, clone size, CDR3 protein, CDR3 DNA. The D gene is left open where the match is weak. Clone size is not always given. Where it is, it says once, few, many or a class for expanded clones.

>TRBJ2-7|11|.|TRBV20-1|.
CSADREWEQYF
TGCAGTGCCGACCGGGAGTGGGAGCAGTACTTC
>TRBJ2-2|15|.|TRBV4-1|.
CASSPVLAVAGELFF
TGCGCCAGCAGCCCCGTCCTAGCTGTAGCCGGGGAGCTGTTTTTT
>TRBJ2-5|12|.|TRBV5-1|.
CASRATQETQYF
TGCGCCAGCAGAGCCACCCAAGAGACCCAGTACTTC
>TRBJ2-7|16|.|TRBV5-1|.
CASSLKDSFSYYEQYF
TGCGCCAGCAGCCTTAAGGACAGCTTCTCCTACTACGAGCAGTACTTC
>TRBJ2-5|15|TRBD2|TRBV7-8|.
CASSAELAEEETQYF
TGTGCCAGCAGCGCAGAACTAGCGGAGGAAGAGACCCAGTACTTC
>TRBJ2-7|11|.|TRBV28|.
CASRKAYEQYF
TGTGCCAGCAGAAAAGCCTACGAGCAGTACTTC
>TRBJ2-3|16|TRBD2|TRBV30|.
CAWIPGGTSGKYTQYF
TGTGCCTGGATACCCGGGGGGACTAGCGGGAAGTATACGCAGTATTTT
>TRBJ1-2|11|.|TRBV20-1|few
CSVPGAVGYTF
TGCAGTGTGCCGGGGGCGGTTGGCTACACCTTC
>TRBJ2-3|11|.|TRBV5-6|.
CASSFADTQYF
TGTGCCAGCAGCTTTGCAGATACGCAGTATTTT
>TRBJ1-5|17|.|TRBV4-1|.
CASSQDGAGPPNQPQHF
TGCGCCAGCAGCCAAGATGGGGCAGGGCCACCGAATCAGCCCCAGCATTTT
>TRBJ2-3|15|.|TRBV10-3|.
CAISDGGTSTDTQYF
TGTGCCATCAGTGATGGGGGAACTAGCACAGATACGCAGTATTTT
>TRBJ1-2|13|.|TRBV30|.
CAWSGGEGYGYTF
TGTGCCTGGAGTGGTGGGGAGGGGTATGGCTACACCTTC
>TRBJ2-7|15|TRBD2|TRBV9|.
CASSVGGSGSYEQYF
TGTGCCAGCAGCGTAGGCGGGAGTGGTTCCTACGAGCAGTACTTC
>TRBJ2-7|15|.|TRBV6-4|.
CASSDMGLTDYEQYF
TGTGCCAGCAGTGACATGGGACTTACCGACTACGAGCAGTACTTC
>TRBJ2-7|13|TRBD2|TRBV7-6|.
CASSSLAGGEQYF
TGTGCCAGCAGCTCCCTAGCGGGGGGCGAGCAGTACTTC
>TRBJ2-1|14|.|TRBV2|once
CASSATGVDNEQFF
TGTGCCAGCAGTGCGACAGGAGTAGACAATGAGCAGTTCTTC
>TRBJ1-5|15|.|TRBV30|.
CAWSVGLRGNQPQHF
TGTGCCTGGAGTGTAGGACTCCGGGGCAATCAGCCCCAGCATTTT
>TRBJ2-1|14|.|TRBV7-9|.
CASSPTPQVSEQFF
TGTGCCAGCAGCCCAACTCCACAGGTCTCCGAGCAGTTCTTC
>TRBJ2-3|14|TRBD2|TRBV10-2|.
CASGAGSAIDTQYF
TGCGCCAGTGGAGCGGGGTCGGCGATAGATACGCAGTATTTT
>TRBJ1-2|14|.|TRBV6-6|.
CASVLGKKDYGYTF
TGTGCCAGCGTACTAGGGAAGAAGGACTATGGCTACACCTTC
>TRBJ2-7|14|.|TRBV6-5|.
CASSFGFQVYEQYF
TGTGCCAGCAGTTTCGGGTTTCAGGTTTACGAGCAGTACTTC
>TRBJ1-5|15|.|TRBV28|.
CASTFAGVGNQPQHF
TGTGCCAGCACCTTCGCAGGGGTGGGCAATCAGCCCCAGCATTTT
>TRBJ1-2|13|.|TRBV5-1|.
CASRETGSYGYTF
TGCGCCAGCAGAGAGACGGGGAGCTATGGCTACACCTTC
>TRBJ1-2|15|TRBD1|TRBV5-4|.
CASSRDRGTGYGYTF
TGTGCCAGCAGCCGGGACAGGGGGACGGGCTATGGCTACACCTTC
>TRBJ1-2|13|.|TRBV9|.
CASNPRGNYGYTF
TGTGCCAGCAATCCTAGGGGAAACTATGGCTACACCTTC
>TRBJ2-5|14|TRBD1|TRBV29-1|.
CSVATGGAGETQYF
TGCAGCGTTGCGACAGGGGGCGCGGGAGAGACCCAGTACTTC
>TRBJ2-7|15|TRBD2|TRBV6-1|.
CASNRLAGGRNEQYF
TGTGCCAGCAACCGACTAGCGGGAGGAAGGAACGAGCAGTACTTC
>TRBJ1-1|14|.|TRBV5-1|.
CASSLANGNTEAFF
TGCGCCAGCAGCTTGGCAAACGGGAACACTGAAGCTTTCTTT
>TRBJ2-3|15|.|TRBV29-1|.
CSVTPDGVGTDTQYF
TGCAGCGTAACACCCGACGGGGTGGGAACAGATACGCAGTATTTT
>TRBJ2-3|16|TRBD2|TRBV11-3|.
CASSLGTSGGTDTQYF
TGTGCCAGCAGCTTAGGGACTAGCGGGGGCACAGATACGCAGTATTTT
>TRBJ2-2|14|.|TRBV19|once
CASSISRHTGELFF
TGTGCCAGTAGTATTTCCAGACACACCGGGGAGCTGTTTTTT
>TRBJ1-2|11|.|TRBV25-1|.
CASSVGHGYTF
TGTGCCAGCAGTGTTGGGCATGGCTACACCTTC
>TRBJ1-1|15|TRBD1|TRBV7-2|.
CASRRRQGPNTEAFF
TGTGCCAGCAGGAGAAGACAGGGGCCGAACACTGAAGCTTTCTTT
>TRBJ1-2|14|.|TRBV4-2|.
CASSLIGGRVGYTF
TGTGCCAGCAGCCTCATCGGGGGGCGAGTTGGCTACACCTTC
>TRBJ2-7|13|TRBD1|TRBV29-1|.
CSVPGQGVHEQYF
TGCAGCGTGCCGGGACAGGGGGTCCACGAGCAGTACTTC
>TRBJ1-1|12|.|TRBV6-5|.
CASNSGLSEAFF
TGTGCCAGCAATTCGGGACTTTCTGAAGCTTTCTTT
>TRBJ1-2|16|TRBD1|TRBV28|.
CASSRTGRYKDYGYTF
TGTGCCAGCAGCAGGACAGGGCGGTATAAAGACTATGGCTACACCTTC
>TRBJ2-7|14|.|TRBV7-3|.
CASSFLAESYEQYF
TGTGCCAGCAGCTTTTTGGCGGAGTCCTACGAGCAGTACTTC
>TRBJ2-7|13|.|TRBV6-5|once
CASSYEGEAEQYF
TGTGCCAGCAGTTACGAGGGAGAGGCCGAGCAGTACTTC
>TRBJ1-2|15|.|TRBV6-5|.
CASSYSEGTPYGYTF
TGTGCCAGCAGTTACTCCGAGGGGACCCCCTATGGCTACACCTTC
>TRBJ2-7|14|TRBD1|TRBV6-6|.
CASSRTGWTYEQYF
TGTGCCAGCAGTCGGACAGGGTGGACCTACGAGCAGTACTTC
>TRBJ1-1|13|.|TRBV30|.
CAWSVVAGTEAFF
TGTGCCTGGAGTGTAGTCGCAGGCACTGAAGCTTTCTTT
>TRBJ2-1|15|.|TRBV6-1|.
CASRRTTTGDNEQFF
TGTGCCAGCAGGAGGACTACCACGGGGGACAATGAGCAGTTCTTC
>TRBJ2-3|13|.|TRBV27|.
CASSVTYTDTQYF
TGTGCCAGCAGTGTCACGTACACAGATACGCAGTATTTT
>TRBJ2-3|13|.|TRBV28|.
CASSFPSRVTQYF
TGTGCCAGCAGTTTCCCCTCCCGTGTTACGCAGTATTTT
>TRBJ2-3|17|.|TRBV7-9|.
CASSPPVRGIETDTQYF
TGTGCCAGCAGCCCCCCGGTACGTGGTATCGAAACAGATACGCAGTATTTT
>TRBJ2-5|15|.|TRBV5-1|once
CASSLGTNSQETQYF
TGCGCCAGCAGCTTGGGGACTAATTCTCAAGAGACCCAGTACTTC
>TRBJ2-7|16|.|TRBV28|.
CASSFHLARLSYEQYF
TGTGCCAGCAGTTTCCACCTAGCGCGCCTATCCTACGAGCAGTACTTC
>TRBJ1-1|16|.|TRBV18|.
CASSIRQGGPNTEAFF
TGTGCCAGCTCGATAAGGCAGGGCGGTCCGAACACTGAAGCTTTCTTT
>TRBJ1-3|14|.|TRBV30|.
CAWSPDPSGNTIYF
TGTGCCTGGAGTCCCGACCCCTCTGGAAACACCATATATTTT
>TRBJ1-1|16|.|TRBV28|.
CASSLSTGLGRTEAFF
TGTGCCAGCAGTTTATCTACAGGGCTCGGGAGGACTGAAGCTTTCTTT
>TRBJ1-1|16|TRBD1|TRBV7-3|.
CASSLTGTVPNTEAFF
TGTGCCAGCAGCTTAACCGGGACAGTACCGAACACTGAAGCTTTCTTT